Described below is a single T cell receptor (beta chain) sequence and its context. Documented time point: neoterminal ileum biopsy at postoperative endoscopy, about 6 months after surgery. CDR1 is MNHNS and CDR2 is SASEGT in the germline V gene. The CDR3 extends over 15 amino acids. V lost 3 bases, J lost 2 bases, and 11 bases lay in between. The sample is drawn from a study of T cell repertoires in ileal Crohn's disease. Study-wide context: Every patient was operated on for stricturing (about 60%) or penetrating (approximately 39%) complications.

Produced via immunoSEQ multiplex PCR; TCRdb's table is partial and in-frame only. The sample has 55,000 to 65,000 clones, about 89% seen once. This TCR came from an adult with Crohn's disease. The sample was ileal tissue. This chain links TRBV6-1 with TRBJ1-5; the D is unclear. This chain's CDR3 is CASSDQLRGNQPQHF. For the CDR3, the DNA is TGTGCCAGCAGTGATCAGCTTCGGGGCAATCAGCCCCAGCATTTT.